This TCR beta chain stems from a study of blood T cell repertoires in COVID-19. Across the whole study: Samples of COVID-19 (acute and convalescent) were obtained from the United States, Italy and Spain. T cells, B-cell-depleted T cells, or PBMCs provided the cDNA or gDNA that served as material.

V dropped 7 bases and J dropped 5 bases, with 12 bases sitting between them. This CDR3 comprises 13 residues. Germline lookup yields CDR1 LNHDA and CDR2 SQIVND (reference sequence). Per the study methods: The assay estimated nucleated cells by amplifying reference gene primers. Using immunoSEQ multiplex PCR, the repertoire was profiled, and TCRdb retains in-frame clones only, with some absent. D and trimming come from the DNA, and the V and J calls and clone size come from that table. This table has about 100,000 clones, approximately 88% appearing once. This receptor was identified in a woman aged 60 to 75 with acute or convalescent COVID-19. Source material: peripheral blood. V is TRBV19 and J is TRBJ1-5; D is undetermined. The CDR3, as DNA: TGTGCCAGTAACAGACGAATCGATCAGCCCCAGCATTTT. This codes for CASNRRIDQPQHF.